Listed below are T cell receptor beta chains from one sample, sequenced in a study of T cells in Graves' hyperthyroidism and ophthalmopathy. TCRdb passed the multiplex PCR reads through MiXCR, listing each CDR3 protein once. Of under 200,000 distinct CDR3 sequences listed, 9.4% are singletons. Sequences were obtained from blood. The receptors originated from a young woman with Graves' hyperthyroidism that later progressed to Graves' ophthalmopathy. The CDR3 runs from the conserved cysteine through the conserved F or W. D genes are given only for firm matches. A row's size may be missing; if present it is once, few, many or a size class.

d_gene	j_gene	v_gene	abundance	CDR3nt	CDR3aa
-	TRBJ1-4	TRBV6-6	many	TGTGCCAGCAGTTACGGGACACAGGTGGAAGAAAAACTGTTTTTT	CASSYGTQVEEKLFF
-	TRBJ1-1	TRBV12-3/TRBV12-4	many	TGTGCCAGCAGTTCACAGGGTAGCACTGAAGCTTTCTTT	CASSSQGSTEAFF
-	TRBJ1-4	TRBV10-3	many	TGTGCCATCAGTGAGTCGGCAAAGGAGAATGAAAAACTGTTTTTT	CAISESAKENEKLFF
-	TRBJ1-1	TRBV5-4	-	TGTGCCAGCAGCCCTGTGGGGAACACTGAAGCTTTCTTT	CASSPVGNTEAFF
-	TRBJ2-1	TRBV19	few	TGTGCCAGTAGTATCATTGCCCAGGGAGCGTACAATGAGCAGTTCTTC	CASSIIAQGAYNEQFF
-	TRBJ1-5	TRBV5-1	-	TGCGCCAGCAGCGAAACAGGGATCGGCAATCAGCCCCAGCATTTT	CASSETGIGNQPQHF
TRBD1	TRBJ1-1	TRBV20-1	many	TGCAGTGCTATTGGACAGGGGCCCCCTGAAGCTTTCTTT	CSAIGQGPPEAFF
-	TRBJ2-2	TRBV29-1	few	TGCAGCGTTGAACTTGGGCGGAGCACCGGGGAGCTGTTTTTT	CSVELGRSTGELFF
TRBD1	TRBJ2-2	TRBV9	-	TGTGCCAGCAGCCGAGACAGGGTGAAAGGCACCGGGGAGCTGTTTTTT	CASSRDRVKGTGELFF
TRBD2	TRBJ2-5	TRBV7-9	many	TGTGCCAGCAGCTTAGCTCTCGGGGGGAGGAAGACCCAGTACTTC	CASSLALGGRKTQYF
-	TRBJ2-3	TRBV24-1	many	TGTGCCACCAGTGATTTTACAGGGCGCTACACAGATACGCAGTATTTT	CATSDFTGRYTDTQYF
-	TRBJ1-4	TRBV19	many	TGTGCCAGCCGCTTGCGTAACAGGGCTGATAATGAAAAACTGTTTTTT	CASRLRNRADNEKLFF
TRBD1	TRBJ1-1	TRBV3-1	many	TGTGCCAGCAGCCGCCGGGACAGGGGGCTGTCTGAAGCTTTCTTT	CASSRRDRGLSEAFF
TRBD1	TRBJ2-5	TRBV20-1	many	TGCAGTGCTAGAGTTGGGACAGAGTACTTC	CSARVGTEYF
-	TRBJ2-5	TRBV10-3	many	TGTGCCATCAGACCCGGACAGCAAGAGACCCAGTACTTC	CAIRPGQQETQYF
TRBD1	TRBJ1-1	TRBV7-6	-	TGTGCCAGCAGCTTATCCGACAGGGAAAGGGACAAGCCGGCGGCTTTCTTT	CASSLSDRERDKPAAFF
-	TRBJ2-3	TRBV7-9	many	TGTGCCAGCAGCTTAGCTGGGACCACAGATACGCAGTATTTT	CASSLAGTTDTQYF
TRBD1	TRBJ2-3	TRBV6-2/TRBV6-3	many	TGTGCCAGCAGTTACCAGGACAGGTCCACAGATACGCAGTATTTT	CASSYQDRSTDTQYF
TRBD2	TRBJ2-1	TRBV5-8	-	TGTGCCAGCAGCTATCTAGCGGGAGCGTACAATGAGCAGTTCTTC	CASSYLAGAYNEQFF
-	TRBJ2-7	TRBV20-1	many	TGCAGTGCTAGAGATCCGACAGGTCTCGACGAGCAGTACTTC	CSARDPTGLDEQYF
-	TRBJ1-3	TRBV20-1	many	TGCAGTGCTAGCGGACTCATTGGGGACGGAAACACCATATATTTT	CSASGLIGDGNTIYF
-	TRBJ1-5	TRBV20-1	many	TGCAGTGCTAGAAGACAGGAGAATCAGCCCCAGCATTTT	CSARRQENQPQHF
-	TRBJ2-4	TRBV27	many	TGTGCCAGCAGTTTATCCGGGTTGGCCAAAAACATTCAGTACTTC	CASSLSGLAKNIQYF
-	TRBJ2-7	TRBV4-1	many	TGCGCCAGCAGCCAAGATGGTTACGAGCAGTACTTC	CASSQDGYEQYF
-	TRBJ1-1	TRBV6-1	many	TGTGCCAGCAGAGATATGGGGGCCTCGGGCACTGAAGCTTTCTTT	CASRDMGASGTEAFF
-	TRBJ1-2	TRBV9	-	TGTGCCAGCAGCCCAGAGGCGGGAAAAAGGTTGGACGGCTACACCTTC	CASSPEAGKRLDGYTF
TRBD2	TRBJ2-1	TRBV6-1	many	TGTGCCAGCAGTGACTCCATCAGCGGGACGGTCGGGCAGTTCTTC	CASSDSISGTVGQFF
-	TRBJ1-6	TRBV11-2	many	TGTGCCAGCAGCCTCCTCCCTTCAGAGGGGGAGAATTCACCCCTCCACTTT	CASSLLPSEGENSPLHF
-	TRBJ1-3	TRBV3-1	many	TGTGCCAGCAGCCAAGACACTCTCTCTGGAAACACCATATATTTT	CASSQDTLSGNTIYF
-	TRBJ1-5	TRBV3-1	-	TGTGCCAGCAGCCTCTCGAACGGGGGGAGCAAGCCCCAGCATTTT	CASSLSNGGSKPQHF
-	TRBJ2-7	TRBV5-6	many	TGTGCCAGCAGCTTGACGGGGAGCTCCTACGAGCAGTACTTC	CASSLTGSSYEQYF
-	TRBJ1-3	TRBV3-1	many	TGTGCCAGCAGCCAAGAAGCCGGGGCTGGAAACACCATATATTTT	CASSQEAGAGNTIYF
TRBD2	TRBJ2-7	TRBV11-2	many	TGTGCCAGCAGCCTCCGGGGGGGAGGCGAGCAGTACTTC	CASSLRGGGEQYF